This T cell receptor beta chain was recovered during a study of blood T cells in healthy people across ages. PCR was performed a second time for about 6 to 11 cycles using a sample-barcoded 5' primer and a J-beta primer mix. TCRdb reanalysed the 5' RACE reads using MiXCR and keeps one entry per CDR3 protein. Of hundreds of thousands of distinct CDR3 sequences in the sample, about 20% are singletons; the top ten hold approximately 20%. This clonotype was recorded a few times. Sample: blood. The source is a man between 70 and 80 years old in good health.

CDR3 in DNA: TGTGCCAGCTGGTCTACCGGGGAGCTGTTTTTT. Translated, it gives CASWSTGELFF. The chain uses TRBV2 and TRBJ2-2; D unclear. Trimming left V 8 bases short and J 5 bases short, with 6 bases between. CDR1 and CDR2 from the germline V gene are SNHLY and FYNNEI. There are 11 residues in the CDR3.